A single sample gave rise to the 27 T cell receptor beta chains below, sequenced in a study of T cells after yellow fever vaccination (dated by TCRdb to about 2019). The treatment or condition label here, explained by the study, means: live attenuated yellow fever vaccine strain. Receptor libraries were prepared by 5' RACE. Sequencer: Illumina NovaSeq 6000. The raw public reads went through TCRdb reprocessing: fastp at Q25, MiXCR clone calling, in-frame beta chains kept. When rows share a CDR3 protein, they turn into one entry using the most common DNA and genes. The sample records a few hundred thousand distinct CDR3 sequences, 4.1% of which are singletons. The ten largest clonotypes hold 20% to 25% of the sample. The material sequenced was PBMCs, taken 5 days after the yellow fever booster vaccination. These receptors all come from a man aged 18 to 30 who received the YFV17D yellow fever vaccine.

This clonotype has ten or more counts. The chain links TRBV4-1 to TRBJ1-1, with D unresolved. Germline values: CDR1 MGHRA, CDR2 YSYEKL. CDR3 size: 15 residues. Trimming pared 2 bases from V and 0 bases from J, leaving 10 bases between. CDR3 sequence reads: CASSQRSGMNTEAFF. CDR3 DNA: TGCGCCAGCAGCCAACGTTCCGGGATGAACACTGAAGCTTTCTTT.

This clonotype was found a few times. The rearrangement links TRBV6-6 to TRBJ1-2, with a tentative D call TRBD1 (6 bases). Deletions cut 0 bases from V and 8 bases from J, with 13 bases between. CDR3 size: 14 residues. The V gene's germline CDR1 is MNHNY and CDR2 SVGAGI (reference sequence). The CDR3 region is CASSYSMGARGYTF. The DNA of the CDR3 is TGTGCCAGCAGTTACTCGATGGGGGCGCGAGGCTACACCTTC.

The V call is TRBV20-1, the J call TRBJ1-4; D gene ambiguous. The CDR3 covers 14 residues. Germline V gives CDR1 DFQATT, CDR2 SNEGSKA (reference sequence). The ends were cut back, 0 bases at V and 6 bases at J, with 11 bases in the middle. DNA for the CDR3: TGCAGTGCTAGAGATCAAAGGAGGGATGAAAAACTGTTTTTT. Protein sequence: CSARDQRRDEKLFF.

This clonotype was counted between two and nine times. This sequence joins TRBV6-1 and TRBJ2-7; D is perhaps TRBD2 (6 bases). Germline CDR1 is MNHNS and CDR2 is SASEGT. Trimming cost V 8 bases and J 3 bases, with 17 bases left between them. There are 14 residues in the CDR3. CDR3 amino acids: CASRRSSDHYEQYF. For the CDR3, the DNA is TGTGCCAGCCGTCGTTCTAGCGACCACTACGAGCAGTACTTC.

This clonotype has a count of ten or more. This sequence joins TRBV5-1 and TRBJ2-7; possible D gene TRBD2, 5 bases. CDR3 length: 14 residues. Per germline, CDR1 SGHRS and CDR2 YFSETQ. V was pared by 5 bases and J by 1 base, with 13 bases between. CDR3 nucleotide sequence: TGCGCCAGCAGGGACGGAGGTTTTTCCTACGAGCAGTACTTC. This codes for CASRDGGFSYEQYF.

This clonotype was recorded at least ten times. V and J are TRBV5-1 and TRBJ2-3; a possible D gene is TRBD1 (6 bases). The CDR3 totals 13 residues. Trimming removed 1 base from V and 6 bases from J, with 9 bases in between. CDR1 is SGHRS and CDR2 is YFSETQ in the germline V gene. CDR3 coding DNA: TGCGCCAGCAGCTTGCACAGGGTGGATACGCAGTATTTT. It encodes CASSLHRVDTQYF.

This clonotype occurred a few times. The chain has TRBV15 and TRBJ1-1; the D gene is possibly TRBD1 (6 bases). This CDR3 is 13 amino acids long. The germline V gene has CDR1 LNHNV and CDR2 YYDKDF (reference sequence). V dropped 7 bases and J dropped 0 bases, with 9 bases sitting between them. Here the CDR3 DNA reads TGTGCCACCAAATGGGACATGAACACTGAAGCTTTCTTT. Its translation is CATKWDMNTEAFF. The entire variable domain, with the rest obtained from reference TRBV15 and TRBJ1-1, is as follows: DAMVIQNPRYQVTQFGKPVTLSCSQTLNHNVMYWYQQKSSQAPKLLFHYYDKDFNNEADTPDNFQSRRPNTSFCFLDIRSPGLGDTAMYLCATKWDMNTEAFFGQGTRLTVV.

This clonotype was seen ten or more times. The chain recombines TRBV7-6 with TRBJ2-5; D is possibly TRBD1 or TRBD2 (5 bases each). CDR3 length: 14 amino acids. Germline assignment: CDR1 SGHVS and CDR2 FNYEAQ. The CDR3 region is CASSWGTGRETQYF. In DNA form, the CDR3 reads TGTGCAAGCTCATGGGGGACGGGTCGAGAGACCCAGTACTTC.

This clonotype came up a few times. The chain recombines TRBV30 with TRBJ2-3; weak D call: TRBD2 (7 bases). The CDR3 covers 15 residues. Germline V gene sequence: CDR1 GTSNPN, CDR2 SVGIG (reference sequence). Trimming shortened V by 2 bases and J by 3 bases, and 15 bases separated the two germline ends. The CDR3 DNA reads as TGTGCCTGGAGTCCACCGGGGGGCCTAACAGATACGCAGTATTTT. This gives the protein CAWSPPGGLTDTQYF.

V gene TRBV11-2 combines with J gene TRBJ2-2; D is ambiguous. V was clipped by 8 bases and J by 2 bases, with 9 bases between them. Germline V gene lookup returns CDR1 SGHAT and CDR2 FQNNGV. CDR3 size: 13 residues. In nucleotides, the CDR3 is TGTGCCAGCGTCCTGAGAAACACCGGGGAGCTGTTTTTT. This encodes CASVLRNTGELFF.

This clonotype has more than one count but fewer than ten. Its ends do not fully match the called genes, so a read error is possible. This chain uses TRBV12-3 or TRBV12-4 with TRBJ2-5; 8 nucleotides agree with TRBD1. The CDR3 covers 11 residues. The CDR3 coding sequence is TGTGCCAGCAGTAACAGACAGGGGCCTTCCTTC. This encodes CASSNRQGPSF.

This clonotype was seen ten or more times. V usage is TRBV5-1 and J usage is TRBJ2-5, with 8 bases matching TRBD1. The CDR3 is 14 residues long. Germline assignment: CDR1 SGHRS and CDR2 YFSETQ. J was trimmed by 4 bases and V by 4 bases; bases with no gene match: 6. CDR3 in DNA: TGCGCCAGCAGCCCGACAGGGGAGAGAGAGACCCAGTACTTC. It specifies CASSPTGERETQYF.

Notes on this clonotype: One end of the junction fails to match germline, which may point to a read error. The chain carries TRBV9 and TRBJ1-6, with D possibly TRBD1 on 6 matching bases. The CDR3 contains 14 residues. Germline values: CDR1 SGDLS, CDR2 YYNGEE. CDR3 loop: CASSVTGYKSPLHF. CDR3 bases: TGTGCCAGCAGCGTGACAGGATATAAGTCACCCCTCCACTTT. Full variable domain (missing parts from reference TRBV9 and TRBJ1-6): DSGVTQTPKHLITATGQRVTLRCSPRSGDLSVYWYQQSLDQGLQFLIQYYNGEERAKGNILERFSAQQFPDLHSELNLSSLELGDSALYFCASSVTGYKSPLHFGNGTRLTVT.

The chain employs TRBV11-2 and TRBJ1-1, with no clear D. The CDR3 is 13 residues long. Germline V gene sequence: CDR1 SGHAT, CDR2 FQNNGV. V lost 2 bases and J lost 2, with 6 bases in between. The CDR3, as DNA: TGTGCCAGCAGCTTATCCACCAACACTGAAGCTTTCTTT. Residues: CASSLSTNTEAFF.

Only a few counts were recorded for this clonotype. The chain uses TRBV9 and TRBJ2-5; 11 nucleotides agree with TRBD2. CDR1 is SGDLS, CDR2 YYNGEE, per germline. V gave up 3 bases and J gave up 5 bases; unmatched junction bases: 3. The CDR3 is made up of 14 amino acids. The CDR3 loop reads CASSETSGEETQYF. In DNA, the CDR3 is TGTGCCAGCAGCGAGACTAGCGGGGAGGAGACCCAGTACTTC.

V usage is TRBV6-6 and J usage is TRBJ2-2, with a weak D call TRBD1 (6 bases). CDR1 and CDR2 from the germline V gene are MNHNY and SVGAGI (reference sequence). The germline V and J ends were trimmed by 6 bases and 3 bases, with 11 bases remaining between them. The CDR3 loop spans 14 amino acids. DNA of the CDR3: TGTGCCAGCAGCACGCGACAGGACACCGGGGAGCTGTTTTTT. Translating gives CASSTRQDTGELFF.

A few counts support this clonotype. V usage is TRBV23-1 and J usage is TRBJ1-5, with TRBD1 matching 9 bases. TRBV23-1 counts as an open reading frame of uncertain function. With 4 bases clipped from V and 4 bases from J, the junction kept 11 bases outside the gene matches. This CDR3 comprises 17 residues. CDR3: CASSRHRQGVRNQPQHF. The CDR3 DNA follows: TGCGCCAGCAGTCGGCACCGACAGGGGGTCAGGAATCAGCCCCAGCATTTT.

The J gene is TRBJ2-1, the V gene TRBV7-9; TRBD1 might be the D (6 bases). CDR1 SEHNR and CDR2 FQNEAQ come from the germline V gene (reference sequence). The germline V and J ends were trimmed by 5 bases and 4 bases, with 15 bases remaining between them. This CDR3 has 15 amino acids. CDR3 bases: TGTGCCAGCAGCCTAGGACAGATTCAATACAATGAGCAGTTCTTC. Protein sequence: CASSLGQIQYNEQFF.

The chain carries TRBV4-3 and TRBJ2-2, with a tentative D call TRBD1 (7 bases). The germline V gene has CDR1 LGHNA and CDR2 YSLEER. CDR3 length: 15 amino acids. Deletions cut 0 bases from V and 6 bases from J, with 11 bases between. The CDR3 DNA reads TGCGCCAGCAGCCAAGATGACAGGGAGGCCGGGGAGCTGTTTTTT. Protein: CASSQDDREAGELFF.

The chain has TRBV20-1 and TRBJ2-7, with D perhaps matching TRBD1 or TRBD2 (5 bases each). CDR3 size: 13 residues. Germline CDR1 and CDR2: DFQATT and SNEGSKA (reference sequence). Trimming left V 6 bases short and J 3 bases short, with 15 bases between. The CDR3 here is CSAPGPISYEQYV. CDR3 in DNA: TGCAGTGCGCCGGGACCGATTAGCTACGAGCAGTACGTC.

V gene TRBV6-2 or TRBV6-3 combines with J gene TRBJ2-1, with 8 bases identical to TRBD2. Losses at the gene ends were 6 bases for V and 7 bases for J; bases not matched to a gene: 2. The germline gives CDR1 MNHEY, CDR2 SVGEGT. This CDR3 region has 12 residues. The CDR3 reads CASSGGANEQFF. The CDR3 bases are TGTGCCAGCAGCGGGGGGGCAAATGAGCAGTTCTTC.

This clonotype was seen only a few times. The V call is TRBV4-3, the J call TRBJ2-6; 10 nucleotides line up with TRBD2. Germline V gene lookup returns CDR1 LGHNA and CDR2 YSLEER. The CDR3 runs 19 residues. Trimming at V came to 1 base and at J to 4 bases, leaving 10 bases not matched to a gene. CDR3 residues: CASSQAAPGLASGANVLTF. The DNA for the CDR3 is TGCGCCAGCAGCCAAGCGGCGCCGGGACTAGCGTCCGGGGCCAACGTCCTGACTTTC.

The chain employs TRBV5-1 and TRBJ2-5; D is uncertain. Germline loops: CDR1 SGHRS, CDR2 YFSETQ. CDR3 length equals 14 residues. Trimming removed 6 bases from V and 7 bases from J, with 19 bases in between. The CDR3 bases are TGCGCCAGCAAACGCGACTCAGGCGGTGGGACCCAGTACTTC. Its translation: CASKRDSGGGTQYF.

This clonotype was seen many times. CDR3 coding DNA: TGTGCCAGCAGCTTACAGGGGCTCGCTGAAGCTTTCTTT. Protein sequence: CASSLQGLAEAFF. The chain uses TRBV11-2 and TRBJ1-1, with D tentatively TRBD1 (6 bases). V gave up 2 bases and J gave up 6 bases, with 10 bases separating them. Germline V gene data show CDR1 as SGHAT and CDR2 as FQNNGV. The CDR3 covers 13 residues.

With regard to this clonotype: This may be a read error: a much more frequent sequence differs by one nucleotide. The genes are TRBV12-3 or TRBV12-4 and TRBJ1-6; tentatively, D is TRBD1 (6 bases). The CDR3 contains 15 residues. CDR3 sequence: CASSLRGAWGSPLLF. CDR3 sequence (DNA): TGTGCCAGCAGTTTACGGGGGGCGTGGGGATCACCCCTCCTCTTT.

The chain couples TRBV5-6 to TRBJ2-6; TRBD2 aligns across 10 bases. Germline CDR1 and CDR2: SGHDT and YYEEEE. CDR3 size: 18 residues. Trimming took 2 bases from V and 0 from J; bases not matched to a gene: 5. CDR3 residues: CASSFLLAGFSGANVLTF. The DNA for the CDR3 is TGTGCCAGCAGCTTCTTACTAGCGGGGTTCTCTGGGGCCAACGTCCTGACTTTC.

The chain carries TRBV5-6 and TRBJ2-7; TRBD2 matches at 8 bases. The CDR3 covers 15 residues. Germline V gene lookup returns CDR1 SGHDT and CDR2 YYEEEE. V shed 0 bases and J 0 bases; nucleotides not matched to a gene: 2. CDR3 nucleotides: TGTGCCAGCAGCTTGGGCGGGGGGTTCTCCTACGAGCAGTACGTC. Amino acid sequence: CASSLGGGFSYEQYV.